The source of this T cell receptor (beta chain) is a study of graft-versus-host responses after intestinal transplantation. Study as a whole: Uniformly, recipients were administered anti-thymocyte globulin induction with subsequent tacrolimus and steroids for roughly three years.

TCRdb keeps only in-frame clones here, not all; method: immunoSEQ multiplex PCR. This sample has approximately 75,000 clones, with about 94% found just once. Note on this clone: Its matching antigen is unknown.

The CDR3 runs 14 residues. Germline values: CDR1 ENHRY, CDR2 SYGVKD. The J segment lost 6 bases and the V segment lost 0 bases, leaving 3 bases of the junction unmatched. J is TRBJ2-7 and V is TRBV10-3, with TRBD1 matching over 9 bases. This receptor was obtained from a human donor who received an intestinal transplant. Sequenced here: unstimulated CD8+ T cells sorted from spleen or lymph node cells, sampled before intestinal transplant. CDR3 residues: CAISESDRGTEQYF. The CDR3 DNA reads TGTGCCATCAGTGAGTCGGACAGGGGAACCGAGCAGTACTTC.